A single sample gave rise to the 31 T cell receptor beta chains below, sequenced in a study of blood T cells in healthy people across ages. The authors ran a second PCR of about 7 to 11 cycles using a sample-barcoded 5' primer and a J-beta primer mix. TCRdb re-called the 5' RACE reads with MiXCR, one entry per CDR3 protein. Altogether about 900,000 distinct CDR3 sequences are present, under 80% being singletons, with the ten largest covering 25% to 35%. Source material: blood. Source of these receptors: a man aged 25 to 40 in good health.

The gene calls are TRBV9 and TRBJ1-6, with D possibly being TRBD1 (6 bases). Trimming shortened V by 0 bases and J by 0 bases, and 10 bases separated the two germline ends. This CDR3 has 17 residues. CDR1 is SGDLS, CDR2 YYNGEE, per germline. The CDR3 DNA reads as TGTGCCAGCAGCGTAGGAACAGGGAGCTCCTATAATTCACCCCTCCACTTT. Translated, it gives CASSVGTGSSYNSPLHF.

This clonotype was detected a few times. The V gene is TRBV7-6, the J gene TRBJ2-7; D gene ambiguous. The CDR3 is made up of 14 amino acids. Trimming pared 1 base from V and 3 bases from J, leaving 10 bases between. The germline V gene encodes CDR1 SGHVS and CDR2 FNYEAQ. This CDR3 reads CASSLEAGYYEQYF. The DNA of the CDR3 is TGTGCCAGCAGCTTAGAGGCCGGCTACTACGAGCAGTACTTC.

This clonotype has only a few counts. The chain is built from TRBV18 and TRBJ2-1, with TRBD1 matching over 9 bases. Germline V gene lookup returns CDR1 KGHSH and CDR2 LQKENI. The V and J ends lost 4 bases and 0 bases, in that order; junction bases with no gene match: 4. The length of the CDR3 is 16 residues. The CDR3 DNA reads as TGTGCCAGCTCACGGGACAGGGCAAGCTCCTACAATGAGCAGTTCTTC. Its translation: CASSRDRASSYNEQFF.

This clonotype turned up a few times. The chain is built from TRBV28 and TRBJ2-5, with no clear D. Trimming shortened V by 3 bases and J by 5 bases, and 16 bases separated the two germline ends. The CDR3 has 15 residues. Germline V gives CDR1 MDHEN, CDR2 SYDVKM. CDR3 sequence reads: CASSFSFAQPETQYF. The CDR3, as DNA: TGTGCCAGCAGTTTTTCGTTTGCACAGCCGGAGACCCAGTACTTC.

The rearrangement uses TRBV10-3 and TRBJ1-6; no definite D call. Deletions cut 3 bases from V and 3 bases from J, with 9 bases between. CDR1 ENHRY and CDR2 SYGVKD come from the germline V gene. The CDR3 loop spans 15 amino acids. The CDR3 reads CAISDGDFYNSPLHF. Here the CDR3 DNA reads TGTGCCATCAGTGATGGGGATTTCTATAATTCACCCCTCCACTTT.

This clonotype occurred a few times. The chain employs TRBV6-2 or TRBV6-3 and TRBJ2-1; no reliable D call. Germline V gives CDR1 MNHEY, CDR2 SVGEGT. The CDR3 spans 11 residues. V was shortened by 8 bases and J by 6 bases, with 8 bases between the two germline ends. In nucleotides, the CDR3 is TGTGCCAGCGCTAGACGCAATGAGCAGTTCTTC. It yields the protein CASARRNEQFF.

This clonotype was counted a single time. The chain uses TRBV4-2 and TRBJ2-3, with D perhaps TRBD1 (5 bases). Between the trimmed V and J ends, which lost 4 bases and 5 bases, there was a span of 22 bases. Germline CDR1 and CDR2: LGHNA and YNFKEQ. The CDR3 is made up of 17 amino acids. CDR3 nucleotide sequence: TGTGCCAGCAGCCCTCTTAAGGAGACAGAGGCCCAAGATACGCAGTATTTT. Its translation: CASSPLKETEAQDTQYF.

This clonotype has more than one count but fewer than ten. The J gene is TRBJ2-3, the V gene TRBV28; no definite D call. The CDR3 runs 9 residues. Looked up from germline, CDR1 is MDHEN and CDR2 is SYDVKM. Here the CDR3 DNA reads TGTATGGGCACAGATACGCAGTATTTT. As protein: CMGTDTQYF.

The rearrangement uses TRBV12-3 or TRBV12-4 and TRBJ2-2; TRBD2 might be the D (7 bases). This CDR3 is built from 13 residues. Trimming took 5 bases from V and 7 from J, leaving 11 bases between them. The CDR3: CASSMGGGGELFF. CDR3 DNA sequence: TGTGCCAGCAGTATGGGAGGGGGCGGGGAGCTGTTTTTT.

The chain links TRBV5-5 to TRBJ2-1; D is possibly TRBD2 (6 bases). This CDR3 spans 14 amino acids. CDR1 SGHKS and CDR2 YYEKEE come from the germline V gene (reference sequence). V was trimmed by 1 base and J by 7 bases, leaving 12 bases between them. The CDR3: CASSLSAGRNEQFF. The CDR3 DNA is TGTGCCAGCAGCTTGTCGGCAGGGAGGAATGAGCAGTTCTTC.

V and J are TRBV29-1 and TRBJ2-1; D unclear. The germline CDR1 and CDR2 sequences are SQVTM and ANQGSEA. V was shortened by 4 bases and J by 1 base, with 8 bases between the two germline ends. The CDR3 is 13 amino acids. The CDR3 region is CSVGMGSYNEQFF. For the CDR3, the DNA is TGCAGCGTTGGTATGGGTTCCTACAATGAGCAGTTCTTC.

The table lists this clonotype with a few counts. The chain has TRBV10-3 and TRBJ2-6; 7 positions match TRBD2. V was pared by 4 bases and J by 1 base, with 4 bases of the junction left unmatched. CDR1 ENHRY and CDR2 SYGVKD come from the germline V gene. The CDR3 totals 16 residues. This CDR3 is CAISGPGRSGANVLTF. CDR3 nucleotides: TGTGCCATCAGTGGGCCCGGGAGGTCTGGGGCCAACGTCCTGACTTTC.

There are a few counts of this clonotype. J is TRBJ2-5 and V is TRBV27, with unresolved D. The germline V gene has CDR1 MNHEY and CDR2 SMNVEV (reference sequence). The CDR3 extends over 12 amino acids. Trimming took 7 bases from V and 1 from J, leaving 7 bases between them. The DNA of the CDR3 is TGTGCCAGCATGGGTAGCCAAGAGACCCAGTACTTC. It yields the protein CASMGSQETQYF.

V and J are TRBV7-2 and TRBJ1-1; no firm D call. This CDR3 has 15 residues. The V gene lost 2 bases and the J gene lost 7 bases, with 17 bases spanning the gap. Germline-derived CDR1 and CDR2 are SGHTA and FQGNSA. DNA for the CDR3: TGTGCCAGCAGCTTACGGCCAGAGTTTCTTGATGAAGCTTTCTTT. This gives the protein CASSLRPEFLDEAFF.

There are a few counts of this clonotype. V usage is TRBV10-3 and J usage is TRBJ2-4; the D gene is possibly TRBD2 (6 bases). The CDR3 runs to 13 residues. The V end was cut by 10 bases, the J end by 9 bases, with 19 bases between. The germline gives CDR1 ENHRY, CDR2 SYGVKD. CDR3 protein: CATVGEDQLIQYF. The CDR3 DNA is TGTGCCACCGTAGGGGAGGACCAACTCATTCAGTACTTC.

The rearrangement joins TRBV20-1 to TRBJ2-7, with TRBD2 matching over 10 bases. The CDR3 contains 12 residues. CDR1 and CDR2 (germline): DFQATT, SNEGSKA (reference sequence). The CDR3 sequence is CSARTSGYEQYF. CDR3 in DNA: TGCAGCGCTCGGACTAGCGGCTACGAGCAGTACTTC.

The CDR3 DNA follows: TGTGCCAGCAGTTACGGGACGGGATTAGGTGAAAAACTGTTTTTT. This codes for CASSYGTGLGEKLFF. The chain joins TRBV6-5 to TRBJ1-4, with D maybe TRBD1 (5 bases). Germline values: CDR1 MNHEY, CDR2 SVGAGI. This CDR3 comprises 15 residues. V was cut by 2 bases and J by 7 bases, with 14 bases left in between.

This chain joins TRBV27 and TRBJ2-7; D could derive from TRBD1 or TRBD2 (5 bases each). In germline, CDR1 is MNHEY, CDR2 SMNVEV (reference sequence). The CDR3 has 14 residues. Trimming shortened V by 8 bases and J by 4 bases, and 18 bases separated the two germline ends. CDR3 in DNA: TGTGCCAGCCGCCCGTGGGACGGCGAATACGAGCAGTACTTC. Its translation is CASRPWDGEYEQYF.

This chain connects TRBV7-2 to TRBJ2-7; D is perhaps TRBD2 (6 bases). The CDR3 covers 15 residues. Germline values: CDR1 SGHTA, CDR2 FQGNSA. Trimming cost V 1 base and J 0 bases, with 10 bases left between them. The DNA of the CDR3 is TGTGCCAGCAGCTTAGACGGGGGATTCTCCTACGAGCAGTACTTC. This gives the protein CASSLDGGFSYEQYF. The whole variable domain, filled in from reference TRBV7-2 and TRBJ2-7, reads GAGVSQSPSNKVTEKGKDVELRCDPISGHTALYWYRQSLGQGLEFLIYFQGNSAPDKSGLPSDRFSAERTGGSVSTLTIQRTQQEDSAVYLCASSLDGGFSYEQYFGPGTRLTVT.

The chain uses TRBV14 and TRBJ2-7, with D possibly being TRBD2 (5 bases). The CDR3 sequence is 12 residues long. The V gene's germline CDR1 is SGHDN and CDR2 FVKESK. V was pared by 4 bases and J by 9 bases, with 13 bases between. The DNA for the CDR3 is TGTGCCAGCAGCCCAACGGGCCGGGGGCAGTACTTC. Encoded protein: CASSPTGRGQYF.

This clonotype was seen only once. The chain recombines TRBV4-1 with TRBJ2-5, with D possibly TRBD2 on 6 matching bases. V shed 2 bases and J shed 1 base, with 11 bases lying between them. Germline V CDR1 and CDR2: MGHRA, YSYEKL. This CDR3 has 15 amino acids. The CDR3 bases are TGCGCCAGCAGCCAAATCGGCGGGGTCCAAGAGACCCAGTACTTC. It codes for CASSQIGGVQETQYF.

The chain is built from TRBV20-1 and TRBJ1-5; 7 positions agree with TRBD1. V was pared by 8 bases and J by 4 bases, with 8 bases of the junction left unmatched. This CDR3 has 13 residues. The germline CDR1 and CDR2 sequences are DFQATT and SNEGSKA (reference sequence). This CDR3 reads CSTGKGANQPQHF. The CDR3 DNA sequence: TGCAGTACGGGGAAGGGGGCTAATCAGCCCCAGCATTTT.

This clonotype has a handful of counts. This chain connects TRBV6-5 to TRBJ1-5; D unclear. Between the trimmed V and J ends, which lost 4 bases and 1 base, there was a span of 17 bases. The CDR3 is 17 residues long. CDR1 is MNHEY and CDR2 is SVGAGI in the germline V gene. In DNA, the CDR3 is TGTGCCAGCAGTTTAACCCCCCTAAGCAGGAGCAATCAGCCCCAGCATTTT. Its protein product is CASSLTPLSRSNQPQHF.

This clonotype was observed a few times. This chain connects TRBV27 to TRBJ1-1; 9 positions match TRBD1. CDR1 MNHEY and CDR2 SMNVEV come from the germline V gene (reference sequence). The CDR3 loop spans 13 amino acids. V gave up 11 bases and J gave up 2 bases; unmatched junction bases: 6. Here the CDR3 reads CAVRQGGNTEAFF. The CDR3 DNA follows: TGTGCCGTAAGACAGGGGGGTAACACTGAAGCTTTCTTT.

This chain connects TRBV3-1 to TRBJ2-6, with TRBD1 matching over 8 bases. The germline V gene encodes CDR1 LGHDT and CDR2 YNNKEL (reference sequence). V shed 4 bases, J shed 0 bases, and the junction held 8 bases outside the gene matches. CDR3 length: 18 residues. CDR3 DNA: TGTGCCAGCAGCCGTCTCGGGACAGGTATCTCTGGGGCCAACGTCCTGACTTTC. Translating it yields CASSRLGTGISGANVLTF.

This clonotype was observed a few times. The chain combines TRBV6-1 with TRBJ2-3; D ambiguous. V gave up 3 bases and J gave up 1 base, with 5 bases separating them. The CDR3 extends over 13 amino acids. Germline V CDR1 and CDR2: MNHNS, SASEGT. The CDR3 DNA is TGTGCCAGCAGTGACGGACGCACAGATACGCAGTATTTT. Protein: CASSDGRTDTQYF.

The chain couples TRBV7-2 to TRBJ2-7; TRBD2 matches 8 bases. This CDR3 contains 16 residues. The V gene end was trimmed by 3 bases and the J gene end by 2 bases; junction bases not matched to a gene: 9. Germline V gene lookup returns CDR1 SGHTA and CDR2 FQGNSA. CDR3 residues: CASSFDPDSGTYEQYF. In DNA, the CDR3 is TGTGCCAGCAGCTTCGACCCCGATAGCGGGACCTACGAGCAGTACTTC.

The rearrangement links TRBV20-1 to TRBJ2-3; the D gene is possibly TRBD1 (5 bases). Looked up from germline, CDR1 is DFQATT and CDR2 is SNEGSKA (reference sequence). Between the trimmed V and J ends, which lost 4 bases and 6 bases, there was a span of 20 bases. The CDR3 loop spans 15 amino acids. CDR3 DNA: TGCAGTGCTACCCGCCAGGGCCGGTTGATGGATACGCAGTATTTT. This gives the protein CSATRQGRLMDTQYF.

The chain recombines TRBV7-2 with TRBJ1-5; a possible D gene is TRBD1 (6 bases). Between the trimmed V and J ends, which lost 2 bases and 7 bases, there was a span of 15 bases. There are 15 residues in the CDR3. Per the germline V gene, CDR1 is SGHTA and CDR2 is FQGNSA. The CDR3 DNA is TGTGCCAGCAGCTTACGGGGGGGCGCAAAACAGCCCCAGCATTTT. Translating gives CASSLRGGAKQPQHF.

The chain is built from TRBV27 and TRBJ2-1; tentatively, D is TRBD2 (5 bases). Trimming cost V 5 bases and J 10 bases, with 15 bases left between them. Per the germline V gene, CDR1 is MNHEY and CDR2 is SMNVEV (reference sequence). The CDR3 is made up of 13 amino acids. The CDR3 sequence is CASSLGERWEQFF. As DNA, the CDR3 is TGTGCCAGCAGTCTTGGAGAGCGGTGGGAGCAGTTCTTC.

In this sample, this clonotype turned up once. The chain is built from TRBV7-2 and TRBJ2-4; TRBD2 aligns across 10 bases. CDR1 SGHTA and CDR2 FQGNSA come from the germline V gene. CDR3 length equals 14 residues. J gave up 7 bases and V 5 bases, and 5 bases lay outside the gene matches. This CDR3 reads CASSLGTSVNIQYF. The CDR3, as DNA: TGTGCCAGCAGCCTTGGGACTAGCGTTAACATTCAGTACTTC. The entire variable domain, with the rest obtained from reference TRBV7-2 and TRBJ2-4, is as follows: GAGVSQSPSNKVTEKGKDVELRCDPISGHTALYWYRQSLGQGLEFLIYFQGNSAPDKSGLPSDRFSAERTGGSVSTLTIQRTQQEDSAVYLCASSLGTSVNIQYFGAGTRLSVL.